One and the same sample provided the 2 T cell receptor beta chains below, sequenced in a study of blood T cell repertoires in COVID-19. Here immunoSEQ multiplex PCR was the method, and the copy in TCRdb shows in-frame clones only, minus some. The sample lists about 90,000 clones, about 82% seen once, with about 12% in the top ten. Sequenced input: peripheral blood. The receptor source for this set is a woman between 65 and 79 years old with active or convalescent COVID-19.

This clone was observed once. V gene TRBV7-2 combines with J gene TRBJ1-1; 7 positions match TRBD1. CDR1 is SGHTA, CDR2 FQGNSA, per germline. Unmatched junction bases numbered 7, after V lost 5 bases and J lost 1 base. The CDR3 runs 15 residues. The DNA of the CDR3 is TGTGCCAGCAGCACCCGTACAGGGGCGAACACTGAAGCTTTCTTT. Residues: CASSTRTGANTEAFF.

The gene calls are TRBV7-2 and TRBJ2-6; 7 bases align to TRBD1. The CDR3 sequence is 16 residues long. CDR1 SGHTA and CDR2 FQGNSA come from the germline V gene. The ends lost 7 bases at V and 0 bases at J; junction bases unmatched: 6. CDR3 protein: CASNRQGPSGANVLTF. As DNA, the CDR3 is TGTGCCAGCAACAGACAGGGTCCCTCTGGGGCCAACGTCCTGACTTTC.